These T cell receptor beta chains were read from a single sample in a study of radiotherapy plus CTLA-4 blockade in lung cancer. Generated by immunoSEQ multiplex PCR, the TCRdb table keeps only in-frame clones and is missing some. The data hold 30,000 to 40,000 clones, with roughly 70% observed a single time. The sample in question was peripheral blood, obtained from a patient treated with radiotherapy plus ipilimumab. These receptors all come from a human donor with non-small cell lung cancer that progressed on radiotherapy plus ipilimumab. Both conserved end residues are part of each CDR3. Fields, in order: clone size, V gene, J gene, D gene, CDR3 protein, CDR3 DNA. A D gene is named only where the DNA matches it firmly. Rows may omit the clone size; those that give it use once, few, many or a size class.

>few|TRBV6-1|TRBJ2-6|-
CASRAESGANVLTF
TGTGCCAGCAGAGCGGAATCTGGGGCCAACGTCCTGACTTTC
>-|TRBV9|TRBJ2-1|-
CASSESGKNYNEQFF
TGTGCCAGCAGCGAATCCGGGAAAAACTACAATGAGCAGTTCTTC
>few|TRBV7-2|TRBJ1-3|-
CASSLEGVYSGNTIYF
TGTGCCAGCAGCTTAGAAGGGGTCTACTCTGGAAACACCATATATTTT
>-|TRBV27|TRBJ1-1|TRBD1
CASSGPGQGDTEAFF
TGTGCCAGCAGTGGCCCGGGACAGGGCGACACTGAAGCTTTCTTT
>-|TRBV11-1|TRBJ2-1|-
CASSLYGAEASSYNEQFF
TGTGCCAGCAGCTTATATGGGGCGGAGGCCAGCTCCTACAATGAGCAGTTCTTC
>-|TRBV6-1|TRBJ2-7|-
CASGGYEQYF
TGTGCCAGCGGAGGCTACGAGCAGTACTTC
>-|TRBV5-5|TRBJ2-7|-
CATRRGDSYEQYF
TGTGCCACCAGAAGGGGGGACTCCTACGAGCAGTACTTC
>-|TRBV11-1|TRBJ2-7|TRBD1
CASSRDRLDSEQYF
TGTGCCAGCAGCAGGGACAGGCTTGACTCCGAGCAGTACTTC
>-|TRBV5-1|TRBJ2-1|TRBD2
CASSLNSGGANEQFF
TGCGCCAGCAGCTTGAATAGCGGGGGGGCCAATGAGCAGTTCTTC
>-|TRBV9|TRBJ2-2|TRBD1
CASRPGTVNTGELFF
TGTGCCAGCAGACCCGGGACAGTTAACACCGGGGAGCTGTTTTTT
>medium-sized|TRBV7-9|TRBJ2-7|TRBD1
CASSQSPGTGDEQYF
TGTGCCAGCAGCCAATCCCCCGGGACAGGGGACGAGCAGTACTTC
>few|TRBV28|TRBJ1-2|TRBD1
CASSTEEDRVKGYGYTF
TGTGCCAGCAGTACTGAGGAAGACAGGGTTAAGGGCTATGGCTACACCTTC
>once|TRBV7-9|TRBJ2-1|-
CASSLPWAGGNEQFF
TGTGCCAGCAGCCTACCCTGGGCCGGCGGTAATGAGCAGTTCTTC
>-|TRBV7-9|TRBJ2-7|-
CASSPPETAAYEQYF
TGTGCCAGCAGCCCTCCCGAGACAGCCGCCTACGAGCAGTACTTC
>-|TRBV7-9|TRBJ2-1|TRBD2
CASSLTVTRPGLALNEQFF
TGTGCCAGCAGCTTAACCGTGACCCGCCCGGGACTAGCGCTAAATGAGCAGTTCTTC
>-|TRBV9|TRBJ2-4|-
CASSVAREANIQYF
TGTGCCAGCAGCGTAGCAAGGGAAGCAAACATTCAGTACTTC
>-|TRBV10-1|TRBJ2-1|TRBD2
CASSELAGEEQFF
TGCGCCAGCAGTGAACTAGCGGGAGAAGAGCAGTTCTTC
>-|TRBV9|TRBJ2-1|TRBD2
CASSVADSGGRQFF
TGTGCCAGCAGCGTAGCAGACAGCGGGGGTCGGCAGTTCTTC
>-|TRBV18|TRBJ2-7|TRBD2
CASSPQAGAGEQYF
TGTGCCAGCTCACCACAGGCGGGAGCTGGGGAGCAGTACTTC
>-|TRBV7-9|TRBJ2-5|TRBD1
CASSRRTGAIGETQYF
TGTGCCAGCAGCCGCCGGACAGGGGCGATCGGGGAGACCCAGTACTTC
>-|TRBV4-1|TRBJ2-5|-
CASSQVRAGAQETQYF
TGCGCCAGCAGCCAAGTTAGGGCGGGGGCCCAAGAGACCCAGTACTTC
>once|TRBV7-9|TRBJ2-5|-
CASSPPTEQETQYF
TGTGCCAGCAGCCCACCGACAGAACAAGAGACCCAGTACTTC
>-|TRBV4-1|TRBJ1-4|TRBD1
CASSQETGVVEKLFF
TGCGCCAGCAGCCAAGAAACAGGGGTTGTCGAAAAACTGTTTTTT
>-|TRBV19|TRBJ1-5|-
CASKYSNQPQHF
TGTGCCAGCAAATATAGCAATCAGCCCCAGCATTTT
>-|TRBV9|TRBJ2-1|-
CASSVEGRAANEQFF
TGTGCCAGCAGCGTAGAGGGCAGGGCAGCCAATGAGCAGTTCTTC
>-|TRBV29-1|TRBJ2-7|-
CSVEGSGRRGYEQYF
TGCAGCGTTGAAGGATCAGGGAGGAGAGGCTACGAGCAGTACTTC
>few|TRBV7-3|TRBJ1-1|-
CASSLGATNTEAFF
TGTGCCAGCAGCTTAGGCGCAACGAACACTGAAGCTTTCTTT
>-|TRBV19|TRBJ1-2|-
CASSIDWDRPDGYTF
TGTGCCAGTAGTATAGATTGGGACCGCCCCGATGGCTACACCTTC
>-|TRBV6-1|TRBJ2-5|-
CASSSQGSGETQYF
TGTGCCAGCAGTTCCCAGGGCTCGGGGGAGACCCAGTACTTC
>-|TRBV7-9|TRBJ2-1|TRBD1
CASSLYLTGGRNNEQFF
TGTGCCAGCAGCCTATACCTTACAGGGGGAAGAAACAATGAGCAGTTCTTC
>-|TRBV7-8|TRBJ1-2|-
CASGFNPYGYTF
TGTGCCAGCGGATTCAATCCCTATGGCTACACCTTC
>-|TRBV27|TRBJ1-2|-
CASSGDSGYGYTF
TGTGCCAGCAGTGGGGATTCGGGCTATGGCTACACCTTC
>-|TRBV5-4|TRBJ1-3|TRBD1
CASSPGTGSGASGNTIYF
TGTGCCAGCAGCCCCGGGACAGGATCCGGCGCCTCTGGAAACACCATATATTTT
>-|TRBV5-1|TRBJ1-2|TRBD1
CASSLGDSWGYTF
TGCGCCAGCAGCTTGGGGGACAGTTGGGGCTACACCTTC
>once|TRBV10-3|TRBJ1-4|-
CAISEGPGPNEKLFF
TGTGCCATCAGTGAAGGGCCAGGGCCAAATGAAAAACTGTTTTTT
>-|TRBV28|TRBJ1-2|-
CASRPLPGHDGYTF
TGTGCCAGCAGACCCCTGCCGGGACATGATGGCTACACCTTC
>once|TRBV6-6|TRBJ1-2|-
CASRLGTADGYTF
TGTGCCAGCAGACTCGGGACGGCCGATGGCTACACCTTC
>-|TRBV7-6|TRBJ2-2|TRBD2
CASSLEGTSAVGELFF
TGTGCCAGCAGCTTAGAGGGGACTAGCGCGGTCGGGGAGCTGTTTTTT
>-|TRBV4-1|TRBJ2-3|-
CASSQAVGVSSPAQYF
TGCGCCAGCAGCCAAGCGGTGGGGGTTTCGTCGCCTGCGCAGTATTTT
>-|TRBV4-3|TRBJ2-7|-
CASSQEWRSPRYEQYF
TGCGCCAGCAGCCAAGAGTGGCGGAGCCCCCGCTACGAGCAGTACTTC